Reported below is one T cell receptor (beta chain). Its antigen is currently unknown. TCR beta libraries were prepared from cDNA with unique molecular identifiers. In TCRdb, the PCR reads were re-called with MiXCR into one record per CDR3 protein. The sample has roughly 730,000 distinct CDR3 sequences, 30% seen once; the top ten hold about 0.5%. Trimming removed 4 bases from V and 8 bases from J, with 14 bases in between. The CDR3 has 13 residues. The sample originates from a study of post-analysis software for immune sequencing data. Regarding the study as a whole: Patients showed TRBV5-6, TRBV5-1 and TRBV20-1 among five TRBV segments more frequent than in controls.

The source is a girl aged 10-17 years with multiple sclerosis. The chain has TRBV12-3 or TRBV12-4 and TRBJ1-2, with D perhaps matching TRBD1 (5 bases). Sequenced: blood. CDR3 coding DNA: TGTGCCAGCAGTTCCGGGACGCCCCACGGCTACACCTTC. This sequence encodes CASSSGTPHGYTF.